Below are 32 T cell receptor beta chains sequenced from a single sample in a study of regulatory T cells in long-lasting Graves disease. The authors built TCR beta libraries using iRepertoire HTBI primers and Arm-PCR of CDR3 regions. Each CDR3 protein is one row after TCRdb ran MiXCR on the multiplex PCR reads. The table lists a few hundred thousand distinct CDR3 sequences, about a quarter of them singletons. Time point reported: persistent/refractory GD, antithyroid drugs over 5 years with positive TRAb. PBMCs were the source of the RNA used for TCR sequencing. This specimen consisted of peripheral blood mononuclear cells (PBMCs), obtained when the disease was refractory, from a patient treated with antithyroid drugs. These receptors were taken from a female donor with Graves disease.

The V and J genes are TRBV11-3 and TRBJ2-7; D is unclear. V was pared by 3 bases and J by 7 bases, with 10 bases between. The CDR3 loop spans 12 amino acids. The germline CDR1 and CDR2 sequences are SGHNT and YENEEA. This chain's CDR3 is CASSFGPREQYF. The CDR3 DNA reads TGTGCCAGCAGCTTTGGGCCGCGGGAGCAGTACTTC.

Worth noting for this clonotype: Since a much larger clone is just one base distant, this may be a read error. This rearrangement joins TRBV11-2 to TRBJ1-2, with 9 nucleotides matching TRBD1. Germline assignment: CDR1 SGHAT and CDR2 FQNNGV. This CDR3 has 17 residues. This chain's CDR3 is CASSLARTGAPNYGHTF. The CDR3 DNA reads as TGTGCCAGCAGCTTAGCAAGGACAGGGGCGCCTAACTATGGCCACACCTTC.

As regards this clonotype: Possible read error: a much larger clone is one base away. The chain uses TRBV7-2 and TRBJ2-7; D not resolved. V lost 2 bases and J lost 0, with 11 bases in between. The CDR3 runs 15 residues. The V gene's germline CDR1 is SGHTA and CDR2 FQGNSA. The CDR3 protein is CASSLNFLNSYEQYF. CDR3 in DNA: TGTGCCAGCAGCTTAAACTTCCTCAACTCCTACGAGCAGTACTTC.

This clonotype showed up just a few times. The J gene is TRBJ1-3, the V gene TRBV28; D may be TRBD1 (5 bases). Germline values: CDR1 MDHEN, CDR2 SYDVKM. The CDR3 spans 15 residues. Between the trimmed V and J ends, which lost 6 bases and 0 bases, there was a span of 12 bases. The CDR3 loop is CASSQGRFSGNTIYF. The CDR3 nucleotides read TGTGCCAGCAGCCAGGGCCGATTCTCTGGAAACACCATATATTTT.

The chain joins TRBV7-3 to TRBJ2-2; the D gene is possibly TRBD2 (6 bases). Germline-derived CDR1 and CDR2 are SGHTA and FQGTGA. Between the trimmed V and J ends, which lost 2 bases and 1 base, there was a span of 8 bases. The CDR3 covers 15 residues. CDR3 coding DNA: TGTGCCAGCAGCTTACTAGCGCAGAACACCGGGGAGCTGTTTTTT. This codes for CASSLLAQNTGELFF.

This clonotype was observed a handful of times. The chain joins TRBV11-2 to TRBJ1-1; D is ambiguous. V was shortened by 0 bases and J by 1 base, with 12 bases between the two germline ends. The CDR3 is 16 residues long. Germline-derived CDR1 and CDR2 are SGHAT and FQNNGV. CDR3 DNA: TGTGCCAGCAGCTTAGATAGAGTAGGGCAGAACACTGAAGCTTTCTTT. Translating it yields CASSLDRVGQNTEAFF.

In its sample, this clonotype was seen a few times. This chain links TRBV28 with TRBJ2-7; 11 bases are shared with TRBD1. CDR1 is MDHEN and CDR2 is SYDVKM in the germline V gene. J lost 5 bases, V lost 4 bases, and 7 bases had no gene match. This CDR3 spans 15 amino acids. This CDR3 reads CASSSTRTGGHEQYF. CDR3 bases: TGTGCCAGCAGTTCAACACGGACAGGGGGCCACGAGCAGTACTTC.

The chain recombines TRBV14 with TRBJ2-1; 11 bases map to TRBD2. Trimming at V came to 4 bases and at J to 0 bases, leaving 8 bases not matched to a gene. Per germline, CDR1 SGHDN and CDR2 FVKESK. The CDR3 runs 18 residues. The CDR3 DNA follows: TGTGCCAGCAGCCGGATACTAGCGGGAGTCAGCTCCTACAATGAGCAGTTCTTC. It codes for CASSRILAGVSSYNEQFF.

Many counts were recorded for this clonotype. J is TRBJ1-6 and V is TRBV12-3 or TRBV12-4; the D is unclear. The CDR3 consists of 14 residues. The V and J ends lost 7 bases and 0 bases respectively, with 7 bases between them. The CDR3 region is CASKPSSYNSPLHF. CDR3 DNA: TGTGCCAGCAAACCGAGCTCCTATAATTCACCCCTCCACTTT.

There are many counts of this clonotype. The J gene is TRBJ1-2, the V gene TRBV28; 10 bases are shared with TRBD1. CDR1 and CDR2 from the germline V gene are MDHEN and SYDVKM. The ends lost 2 bases at V and 8 bases at J; junction bases unmatched: 5. The CDR3 spans 14 residues. The CDR3 loop reads CASSLPGTGVGYTF. CDR3 nucleotides: TGTGCCAGCAGTTTACCGGGGACAGGGGTCGGCTACACCTTC.

This clonotype was detected ten times or more. This chain uses TRBV6-5 with TRBJ2-7; D gene uncertain. Per germline, CDR1 MNHEY and CDR2 SVGAGI. V lost 2 bases to trimming and J lost 2 bases, with 7 bases between them. This CDR3 has 13 residues. CDR3 region: CASSYEATYEQYF. CDR3 nucleotides: TGTGCCAGCAGTTACGAGGCAACCTACGAGCAGTACTTC.

This clonotype was found many times. The J gene is TRBJ2-7, the V gene TRBV28; D ambiguous. V lost 6 bases to trimming and J lost 5 bases, with 8 bases between them. Germline CDR1 is MDHEN and CDR2 is SYDVKM. This CDR3 contains 11 residues. The CDR3 here is CASSQPHEQYF. In DNA form, the CDR3 reads TGTGCCAGCAGCCAACCCCACGAGCAGTACTTC.

This clonotype was recorded at least ten times. The V and J genes are TRBV28 and TRBJ1-2; TRBD1 agrees at 7 bases. V was pared by 2 bases and J by 3 bases, with 3 bases of the junction left unmatched. CDR1 is MDHEN and CDR2 is SYDVKM in the germline V gene. The length of the CDR3 is 14 residues. Written as DNA, the CDR3 is TGTGCCAGCAGTTTAAGGGGGCGGCACTATGGCTACACCTTC. It specifies CASSLRGRHYGYTF.

A few counts support this clonotype. The chain recombines TRBV3-1 with TRBJ2-7; D unresolved. The V gene's germline CDR1 is LGHDT and CDR2 YNNKEL (reference sequence). The CDR3 spans 13 residues. V lost 4 bases and J 7 bases, leaving 14 bases between the germline ends. For the CDR3, the DNA is TGTGCCAGCAGCCGTACCCGTACCGTAGAGCAGTACTTC. Its protein is CASSRTRTVEQYF.

Worth noting for this clonotype: This may arise from a read error, as a much more abundant clone is one base away. The chain uses TRBV28 and TRBJ1-2; D is possibly TRBD1 (6 bases). The CDR3 consists of 13 residues. Germline V gene sequence: CDR1 MDHEN, CDR2 SYDVKM. The DNA for the CDR3 is TGTGCCAGCAGTTCGGACAGTAACTATGGCTGCACCTTC. It yields the protein CASSSDSNYGCTF.

The chain links TRBV2 to TRBJ2-7; D possibly matches TRBD1 or TRBD2 (6 bases each). CDR1 and CDR2 from the germline V gene are SNHLY and FYNNEI. V lost 8 bases and J lost 3, with 14 bases in between. This CDR3 is built from 13 residues. Here the CDR3 DNA reads TGTGCCAGCGTGAAGGGGGGAAGCTACGAGCAGTACTTC. Protein product: CASVKGGSYEQYF.

Remarks on this clonotype: A far larger clone is just one base off, so this is likely a read error. The rearrangement uses TRBV28 and TRBJ2-4; the match to TRBD1 covers 11 bases. The end of the DNA fits TRBJ2-5 better, so the J call may be wrong. The CDR3 contains 16 residues. Germline lookup yields CDR1 MDHEN and CDR2 SYDVKM. The CDR3 nucleotides read TGTGCCAGCAGTTTCCGGACAGGGGGCGATCAAGAGACCCAGTACTTC. Protein product: CASSFRTGGDQETQYF.

The DNA for the CDR3 is TGTGCCAGTACCCCTTTCGGGACACCGAACACCGGGGAGCTGTTTTTT. It yields the protein CASTPFGTPNTGELFF. The chain carries TRBV19 and TRBJ2-2, with D maybe TRBD1 (6 bases). The germline CDR1 and CDR2 sequences are LNHDA and SQIVND (reference sequence). V was cut by 7 bases and J by 0 bases, with 15 bases left in between. The CDR3 is 16 amino acids.

This clonotype was seen ten or more times. DNA of the CDR3: TGTGCCAGCATCCGCCAGGGTGGATCACCCCTCCACTTT. Amino acid sequence: CASIRQGGSPLHF. The chain employs TRBV2 and TRBJ1-6; D possibly corresponds to TRBD1 (5 bases). CDR1 and CDR2 (germline): SNHLY, FYNNEI. V was trimmed by 7 bases and J by 10 bases, leaving 14 bases between them. The CDR3 runs 13 residues.

V usage is TRBV11-2 and J usage is TRBJ2-1, with 9 bases fitting TRBD2. Per germline, CDR1 SGHAT and CDR2 FQNNGV. With 4 bases clipped from V and 5 bases from J, the junction kept 6 bases outside the gene matches. The CDR3 has 15 residues. CDR3 amino acids: CASSWGLAGDNEQFF. The CDR3 nucleotides read TGTGCCAGCAGCTGGGGATTAGCGGGAGACAATGAGCAGTTCTTC.

This clonotype was seen a handful of times. The rearrangement joins TRBV10-3 to TRBJ2-7, with TRBD2 matching over 8 bases. CDR1 is ENHRY and CDR2 is SYGVKD in the germline V gene. The junction had 10 bases not matched to a gene; V was cut back by 7 bases and J by 5 bases. The CDR3 covers 14 residues. The CDR3 sequence is CAITPLAGGHEQYF. CDR3 nucleotide sequence: TGTGCCATCACCCCCCTTGCGGGAGGCCACGAGCAGTACTTC.

The chain carries TRBV2 and TRBJ2-7; a possible D gene is TRBD1 (6 bases). There are 16 residues in the CDR3. The germline V and J ends were trimmed by 6 bases and 5 bases, with 23 bases remaining between them. Per germline, CDR1 SNHLY and CDR2 FYNNEI. CDR3 in DNA: TGTGCCAGCAGCCACCCTCCTCCCTTGGGGGCCCACGAGCAGTACTTC. This encodes CASSHPPPLGAHEQYF.

This chain connects TRBV5-1 to TRBJ1-4, with D possibly TRBD1 on 6 matching bases. From germline, CDR1 is SGHRS and CDR2 YFSETQ. The CDR3 runs to 16 residues. With 2 bases removed from V and 3 bases from J, the gap between germline ends came to 14 bases. The CDR3 protein is CASSFAGVNSNEKLFF. For the CDR3, the DNA is TGCGCCAGCAGCTTCGCAGGGGTGAATTCTAATGAAAAACTGTTTTTT.

The chain is built from TRBV24-1 and TRBJ2-3; D not resolved. The CDR3 covers 13 residues. The germline V and J ends were trimmed by 4 bases and 11 bases, with 15 bases remaining between them. Germline-derived CDR1 and CDR2 are KGHDR and SFDVKD. This chain's CDR3 is CATSEPGKDRQYF. In nucleotides, the CDR3 is TGTGCCACCAGTGAGCCAGGAAAAGACCGGCAGTATTTT.

This sequence joins TRBV24-1 and TRBJ1-2; weak D call: TRBD1 (5 bases). The ends were cut back, 3 bases at V and 8 bases at J, with 18 bases in the middle. Germline V lookup: CDR1 KGHDR, CDR2 SFDVKD. The CDR3 spans 15 residues. CDR3 sequence reads: CATSDPTGPASGYTF. The CDR3 region has the DNA TGTGCCACCAGTGATCCTACAGGTCCCGCAAGCGGCTACACCTTC.

This clonotype was observed a few times. The CDR3 loop reads CASSPGLSNEKLFF. CDR3 nucleotides: TGTGCCAGCTCCCCCGGGCTTTCTAATGAAAAACTGTTTTTT. J is TRBJ1-4 and V is TRBV6-2 or TRBV6-3, with D hard to call. This CDR3 spans 14 amino acids. V lost 8 bases and J 3 bases, leaving 13 bases between the germline ends. Germline CDR1 reads MNHEY; CDR2 reads SVGEGT.

This clonotype was seen at least ten times. The chain carries TRBV7-3 and TRBJ2-6; 8 nucleotides match TRBD1. The CDR3 contains 16 residues. CDR1 and CDR2 (germline): SGHTA, FQGTGA. Trimming removed 5 bases from V and 2 bases from J; junction bases left unmatched: 5. The CDR3: CASSLKQGAGANVLTF. The CDR3 DNA is TGTGCCAGCAGCCTCAAACAGGGGGCTGGGGCCAACGTCCTGACTTTC.

This chain uses TRBV5-1 with TRBJ1-2; D gene unclear. CDR1 SGHRS and CDR2 YFSETQ come from the germline V gene. With 0 bases removed from V and 3 bases from J, the gap between germline ends came to 15 bases. This CDR3 spans 16 amino acids. CDR3 residues: CASSLDGGDRDYGYTF. As DNA, the CDR3 is TGCGCCAGCAGCTTGGATGGTGGAGACCGGGACTATGGCTACACCTTC.

This clonotype appeared many times. The chain links TRBV11-2 to TRBJ2-7; perhaps TRBD2 as D (6 bases). Germline-derived CDR1 and CDR2 are SGHAT and FQNNGV. Trimming stripped 5 bases from V and 3 bases from J, with 17 bases between. The CDR3 contains 15 residues. The CDR3 sequence is CASSPRVEGLYEQYF. CDR3 nucleotide sequence: TGTGCCAGCAGCCCACGGGTGGAGGGCCTCTACGAGCAGTACTTC.

This clonotype came up many times. The CDR3 region is CASSTLQGYEQYF. The CDR3 nucleotides read TGTGCCAGCAGCACGTTACAGGGTTACGAGCAGTACTTC. The chain has TRBV7-2 and TRBJ2-7; D perhaps matches TRBD1 (6 bases). The CDR3 is 13 amino acids. V was pared by 5 bases and J by 4 bases, with 12 bases between. Germline CDR1 and CDR2: SGHTA and FQGNSA.

This clonotype was counted only a few times. This sequence joins TRBV7-9 and TRBJ2-7; 7 bases match TRBD2. Germline V gene sequence: CDR1 SEHNR, CDR2 FQNEAQ (reference sequence). V dropped 4 bases and J dropped 2; count of bases not matched to a gene: 14. The CDR3 extends over 17 amino acids. CDR3 loop: CASSWGGGLRKAYEQYF. The CDR3 DNA reads as TGTGCCAGCAGCTGGGGGGGTGGCTTGCGGAAAGCCTACGAGCAGTACTTC.

This clonotype came up many times. This chain connects TRBV7-2 to TRBJ2-7; 8 bases match TRBD2. In germline, CDR1 is SGHTA, CDR2 FQGNSA. The CDR3 runs to 17 residues. The V and J ends lost 5 bases and 3 bases, in that order; junction bases with no gene match: 15. CDR3 sequence reads: CASSIPTEREWDYEQYF. DNA for the CDR3: TGTGCCAGCAGCATACCAACCGAGCGGGAGTGGGACTACGAGCAGTACTTC.